This TCR beta chain was obtained from a study of cytomegalovirus exposure and HLA in healthy donors. The study, taken as a whole, reports: Per published reports, the classifier diagnosed cytomegalovirus status with high specificity and sensitivity. Presence/absence comparisons presumed near-even sequencing depth among donors. The study put 150 to 200 TCR beta chains on its list as cytomegalovirus-associated.

Looked up from germline, CDR1 is LNHDA and CDR2 is SQIVND (reference sequence). The CDR3 covers 14 residues. The V end was cut by 4 bases, the J end by 4 bases, with 13 bases between. The PCR employed 60 Vbeta primers together with 13 Jbeta primers. TCRdb keeps only in-frame clones here, not all; method: immunoSEQ multiplex PCR. This table holds 150,000 to 200,000 clones, over 65% found once. As regards this clone: Its antigen is currently unknown.

The receptor's source is a woman in her 30s in good health and CMV-seronegative. Sequenced: PBMCs. The J gene is TRBJ1-1, the V gene TRBV19, with D possibly being TRBD1 (6 bases). The CDR3 nucleotides read TGTGCCAGTAGTAGAGGGGGGGCGGTCACTGAAGCTTTCTTT. It translates to CASSRGGAVTEAFF.